Below are 2 T cell receptor beta chains sequenced from a single sample in a study of blood T cell repertoires in COVID-19. The method was immunoSEQ multiplex PCR; TCRdb's version includes in-frame clones alone and lacks a portion of them. The table shows over 130,000 clones, with 80% to 90% occurring only once. Sample: peripheral blood. The receptors come from a man between 65 and 85 years old with acute or convalescent COVID-19.

This clone was seen a single time. The V gene is TRBV7-6, the J gene TRBJ2-2; 12 bases match TRBD1. Looked up from germline, CDR1 is SGHVS and CDR2 is FNYEAQ. V shed 6 bases, J shed 0 bases, and the junction held 5 bases outside the gene matches. The CDR3 contains 17 residues. The CDR3 is CASRRDRGRANTGELFF. The DNA of the CDR3 is TGTGCCAGCAGACGGGACAGGGGGCGCGCGAACACCGGGGAGCTGTTTTTT. Using reference TRBV7-6 and TRBJ2-2 for the parts outside the CDR3, the full variable domain is GAGVSQSPRYKVTKRGQDVALRCDPISGHVSLYWYRQALGQGPEFLTYFNYEAQQDKSGLPNDRFSAERPEGSISTLTIQRTEQRDSAMYRCASRRDRGRANTGELFFGEGSRLTVL.

The J gene is TRBJ2-7, the V gene TRBV4-1, with D possibly matching TRBD1 (5 bases). The length of the CDR3 is 13 residues. The germline V and J ends were trimmed by 1 base and 5 bases, with 9 bases remaining between them. The germline CDR1 and CDR2 sequences are MGHRA and YSYEKL. The DNA of the CDR3 is TGCGCCAGCAGCCAAGGACAGATCAACGAGCAGTACTTC. Its translation: CASSQGQINEQYF.